The next 16 T cell receptor beta chains were all read from a single sample in a study of T cells in women clearing cervical HPV infection. The method was immunoSEQ multiplex PCR; TCRdb's version includes in-frame clones alone and lacks a portion of them. The sample includes tens of thousands of clones. The sample taken for sequencing was blood buffy coat. The receptors derive from a woman between 18 and 69 years old with a cervical HPV16 infection that either progressed to CIN3+ or cleared (not recorded which).

Of note for this clone: The CDR3 goes on 3 residues after the read ends, and that part is filled in from the germline J gene. The chain combines TRBV7-3 with TRBJ1-1; D ambiguous. V gave up 4 bases and J gave up 4 bases, with 22 bases separating them. This CDR3 spans 17 amino acids. The V gene's germline CDR1 is SGHTA and CDR2 FQGTGA. This CDR3 is CASSWSVGPRRGTEAFF. The CDR3 DNA, read in part, is TGTGCCAGCAGCTGGTCAGTAGGACCCAGGCGGGGCACTGAA.

A remark on this clone: The CDR3 end lies 3 residues beyond the end of the read and is filled in from the germline J gene. The chain joins TRBV18 to TRBJ2-4; TRBD2 matches at 8 bases. From germline, CDR1 is KGHSH and CDR2 LQKENI. The CDR3 loop spans 16 amino acids. The CDR3 sequence is CASSPPWAGGDGGQYF. The CDR3 bases that were read are TGTGCCAGCTCACCACCGTGGGCGGGGGGCGATGGAGGT.

In the case of this clone: With the read ending 3 residues before the CDR3 end, the germline J gene is used to fill in that end. The V gene is TRBV14, the J gene TRBJ2-5; 10 positions agree with TRBD1. In germline, CDR1 is SGHDN, CDR2 FVKESK. The V gene end was trimmed by 4 bases and the J gene end by 2 bases; junction bases not matched to a gene: 4. The CDR3 extends over 15 amino acids. The CDR3 sequence is CASSPRTGGQETQYF. The covered CDR3 bases are TGTGCCAGCAGCCCGCGGACAGGGGGACAAGAGACC.

Concerning this clone itself: The read terminates 3 residues before the CDR3 end, so the remaining end is supplied by the germline J gene. The genes are TRBV2 and TRBJ1-5; D not resolved. V was trimmed by 4 bases and J by 3 bases, leaving 10 bases between them. Germline V lookup: CDR1 SNHLY, CDR2 FYNNEI. The CDR3 sequence is 14 residues long. The CDR3 loop is CASSVSAPNQPQHF. Partial CDR3 DNA: TGTGCCAGCAGTGTTTCAGCGCCCAATCAGCCC. Full variable domain (missing parts from reference TRBV2 and TRBJ1-5): EPEVTQTPSHQVTQMGQEVILRCVPISNHLYFYWYRQILGQKVEFLVSFYNNEISEKSEIFDDQFSVERPDGSNFTLKIRSTKLEDSAMYFCASSVSAPNQPQHFGDGTRLSIL.

Details on this clone: The CDR3 is cut off 3 residues early in the read; its end comes from the germline J gene. The chain is built from TRBV7-6 and TRBJ1-2, with D unclear. The germline V gene encodes CDR1 SGHVS and CDR2 FNYEAQ. The CDR3 consists of 14 residues. The V gene lost 1 base and the J gene lost 6 bases, with 12 bases spanning the gap. The CDR3 DNA, read in part, is TGTGCCAGCAGCTTAGACCCGCAGGTTAATGGC. Its translation is CASSLDPQVNG. The entire CDR3 is CASSLDPQVNGYTF.

Comment on this clone: The read ends 3 residues shy of where the CDR3 ends; the end is completed using the germline J gene. The rearrangement links TRBV13 to TRBJ1-6, with a tentative D call TRBD1 (6 bases). Deletions cut 5 bases from V and 10 bases from J, with 9 bases between. The CDR3 runs to 12 residues. Germline V gene lookup returns CDR1 PRHDT and CDR2 FYEKMQ (reference sequence). The sequenced part of the CDR3 DNA is TGTGCCAGCAGCGGCAGGGGATCACCC. It encodes CASSGRGSP. From start to end, the CDR3 is CASSGRGSPLHF.

Note on this clone: The read comes to an end 3 residues before the CDR3 does, leaving the germline J gene to fill in the end. The V and J genes are TRBV5-4 and TRBJ2-5, with TRBD1 as a possible D gene (6 bases). There are 14 residues in the CDR3. V lost 2 bases to trimming and J lost 3 bases, with 11 bases between them. Germline V lookup: CDR1 SGHNT, CDR2 YYREEE (reference sequence). CDR3 sequence reads: CASSFRTAEETQYF. Incomplete CDR3 DNA: TGTGCCAGCAGCTTTCGGACAGCAGAAGAGACC.

CDR3 bases read: TGCAGTGCTAGTGAACAGACCTCCTACGAG. It specifies CSASEQTSYE. Given in full, the CDR3 is CSASEQTSYEQYF. V and J are TRBV20-1 and TRBJ2-7, with D uncertain. From the germline J gene comes the end of the CDR3, since the read stops 3 residues before it. Germline CDR1 is DFQATT and CDR2 is SNEGSKA (reference sequence). Trimming left V 3 bases short and J 0 bases short, with 9 bases between. CDR3 length: 13 amino acids.

As regards this clone: The read terminates 3 residues ahead of where the CDR3 ends, so the germline J gene completes it. The rearrangement uses TRBV29-1 and TRBJ2-5, with D possibly matching TRBD2 (6 bases). Trimming removed 3 bases at V and 5 bases at J, with 10 bases between. The V gene's germline CDR1 is SQVTM and CDR2 ANQGSEA. This CDR3 comprises 12 residues. The part of the CDR3 DNA that was read is TGCAGCGTTGACAGGGCGGGGGAGACC. This encodes CSVDRAGET. The CDR3 as a whole reads CSVDRAGETQYF. Looking up the rest from reference TRBV29-1 and TRBJ2-5 gives the full variable domain: SAVISQKPSRDICQRGTSLTIQCQVDSQVTMMFWYRQQPGQSLTLIATANQGSEATYESGFVIDKFPISRPNLTFSTLTVSNMSPEDSSIYLCSVDRAGETQYFGPGTRLLVL.

Turning to this clone: The read finishes 3 residues shy of the CDR3 end, and the germline J gene is used to complete it. The genes are TRBV6-1 and TRBJ2-3, with D perhaps matching TRBD2 (6 bases). V was shortened by 4 bases and J by 0 bases, with 11 bases between the two germline ends. This CDR3 is 15 amino acids long. Germline CDR1 is MNHNS and CDR2 is SASEGT. This CDR3 is CASSVETRSTDTQYF. CDR3 bases read: TGTGCCAGCAGTGTGGAGACTAGAAGCACAGATACG.

On this clone itself: The read comes to an end 3 residues before the CDR3 does, leaving the germline J gene to fill in the end. This chain connects TRBV14 to TRBJ2-7; D might be TRBD1 (6 bases). The germline gives CDR1 SGHDN, CDR2 FVKESK. The germline V and J ends were trimmed by 4 bases and 1 base, with 14 bases remaining between them. This CDR3 has 15 residues. The CDR3 protein is CASSPRAGVSYEQYF. The sequenced part of the CDR3 DNA is TGTGCCAGCAGCCCCAGGGCAGGGGTGTCCTACGAG.

In regard to this clone: The read falls 3 residues short of the CDR3 end, and the missing part is taken from the germline J gene. The rearrangement uses TRBV30 and TRBJ2-7; D unclear. The V end was cut by 1 base, the J end by 3 bases, with 7 bases between. This CDR3 spans 12 amino acids. The germline CDR1 and CDR2 sequences are GTSNPN and SVGIG (reference sequence). The CDR3 protein is CAWSEQFYEQYF. The sequenced part of the CDR3 DNA is TGTGCCTGGAGTGAACAGTTCTACGAG. Full variable domain (remainder filled in from reference TRBV30 and TRBJ2-7): SQTIHQWPATLVQPVGSPLSLECTVEGTSNPNLYWYRQAAGRGLQLLFYSVGIGQISSEVPQNLSASRPQDRQFILSSKKLLLSDSGFYLCAWSEQFYEQYFGPGTRLTVT.

Of note for this clone: The read falls 3 residues short of the CDR3 end, and the missing part is taken from the germline J gene. This chain joins TRBV18 and TRBJ2-1, with 9 bases identical to TRBD2. With 0 bases clipped from V and 9 bases from J, the junction kept 12 bases outside the gene matches. The germline V gene encodes CDR1 KGHSH and CDR2 LQKENI. The CDR3 is made up of 17 amino acids. CDR3 protein: CASSPPTGLALPGEQFF. The covered CDR3 bases are TGTGCCAGCTCACCACCGACGGGACTAGCCTTACCCGGTGAG.

Points on this clone: The read stops 3 residues short of the end of the CDR3; the missing end is completed from the germline J gene. This chain joins TRBV7-3 and TRBJ2-5; possibly TRBD2 for D (5 bases). The CDR3 has 13 residues. Germline V CDR1 and CDR2: SGHTA, FQGTGA. V lost 6 bases, J lost 5 bases, and 13 bases lay in between. The CDR3 is CASSRRVAETQYF. CDR3 DNA (partial): TGTGCCAGCAGTCGCCGCGTAGCGGAGACC.

Comments on this clone: Read data end 3 residues before the CDR3 end; the end is taken from the germline J gene. The chain recombines TRBV19 with TRBJ2-1; possible D gene TRBD2, 6 bases. Germline V CDR1 and CDR2: LNHDA, SQIVND (reference sequence). The CDR3 contains 14 residues. Trimming stripped 3 bases from V and 3 bases from J, with 9 bases between. CDR3 sequence: CASSMLGGYNEQFF. Partial CDR3 DNA: TGTGCCAGTAGTATGCTGGGGGGCTACAATGAG.

Turning to this clone: The CDR3 end is not reached by the read, which stops 3 residues before it; the germline J gene fills it in. Different DNA sequences within this sample yield the same CDR3. The V and J genes are TRBV5-1 and TRBJ2-6; 7 bases match TRBD2. This CDR3 contains 16 residues. Germline lookup yields CDR1 SGHRS and CDR2 YFSETQ. Trimming removed 0 bases from V and 4 bases from J; junction bases left unmatched: 4. CDR3 DNA (partial): TGCGCCAGCAGCTTGGGGGGGGGAGGGGGGGCCAACGTC. Protein sequence: CASSLGGGGGANV. The CDR3 in full is CASSLGGGGGANVLTF.